This entry lists 26 T cell receptor beta chains sequenced from one sample in a study of blood T cell repertoires in COVID-19. Repertoires were generated with immunoSEQ multiplex PCR, while TCRdb's copy carries only in-frame clones and drops some. The repertoire has 30,000 to 45,000 clones, around nine tenths of them found once; the top ten carry roughly 6.1%. The sequencing input was peripheral blood. These receptors were taken from a human donor in a cohort sampled during active COVID-19.

The V gene is TRBV5-1, the J gene TRBJ2-1, with 7 positions matching TRBD1. The CDR3 covers 15 residues. Losses at the gene ends were 7 bases for V and 2 bases for J; bases not matched to a gene: 9. Germline CDR1 SGHRS, CDR2 YFSETQ. CDR3 in DNA: TGCGCCAGCTACCGGGGACAGCCTGCCTACAATGAGCAGTTCTTC. Translation gives CASYRGQPAYNEQFF.

The chain employs TRBV24-1 and TRBJ2-1; 8 bases agree with TRBD2. V shed 4 bases and J 8 bases; nucleotides not matched to a gene: 3. CDR3 length: 13 residues. Germline V gene sequence: CDR1 KGHDR, CDR2 SFDVKD. The CDR3, as DNA: TGTGCCACCAGTGACCCTAGCGGGTATGAGCAGTTCTTC. Amino acids: CATSDPSGYEQFF.

This chain uses TRBV6-2 or TRBV6-3 with TRBJ1-5; TRBD1 aligns across 12 bases. With 6 bases clipped from V and 6 bases from J, the junction kept 3 bases outside the gene matches. This CDR3 spans 14 amino acids. Germline loops: CDR1 MNHEY, CDR2 SVGEGT. The CDR3 loop reads CASSWDRGRQPQHF. CDR3 DNA sequence: TGTGCCAGCAGCTGGGACAGGGGGCGTCAGCCCCAGCATTTT.

This clone was recorded a few times. The chain recombines TRBV6-2 or TRBV6-3 with TRBJ2-7, with TRBD2 matching 7 bases. The junction had 5 bases not matched to a gene; V was cut back by 2 bases and J by 4 bases. The germline V gene encodes CDR1 MNHEY and CDR2 SVGEGT. The CDR3 sequence is 14 residues long. This CDR3 reads CASSYGGERYEQYF. CDR3 nucleotides: TGTGCCAGCAGTTACGGGGGGGAGCGGTACGAGCAGTACTTC.

The count of this clone is one. V and J are TRBV2 and TRBJ1-1; D uncertain. Looked up from germline, CDR1 is SNHLY and CDR2 is FYNNEI. Trimming cost V 5 bases and J 6 bases, with 13 bases left between them. The CDR3 length is 13 residues. CDR3 protein: CASSLFEGPEAFF. In nucleotides, the CDR3 is TGTGCCAGCAGTCTATTTGAGGGCCCTGAAGCTTTCTTT.

The chain has TRBV11-2 and TRBJ1-5; D unresolved. The CDR3 is 15 amino acids. Germline loops: CDR1 SGHAT, CDR2 FQNNGV. V gave up 2 bases and J gave up 0 bases, with 8 bases separating them. The CDR3 region has the DNA TGTGCCAGCAGCTTAAACCAACATAGCAATCAGCCCCAGCATTTT. Protein sequence: CASSLNQHSNQPQHF.

This chain connects TRBV5-1 to TRBJ2-7, with TRBD1 identical over 8 bases. The CDR3 length is 14 residues. Germline trimming cut 4 bases from V and 3 bases from J; bases unmatched to any gene: 6. Germline V gives CDR1 SGHRS, CDR2 YFSETQ. The CDR3 DNA sequence: TGCGCCAGCAGCCCGACAGGGGCGAACTACGAGCAGTACTTC. Translated: CASSPTGANYEQYF.

This chain uses TRBV12-5 with TRBJ2-3; TRBD1 matches at 9 bases. Per germline, CDR1 LGHNT and CDR2 FRNRAP. The CDR3 sequence is 15 residues long. V lost 0 bases, J lost 5 bases, and 3 bases stayed unmatched. The CDR3 region is CASGLVGTGKDTQYF. CDR3 DNA sequence: TGTGCTAGTGGTTTGGTAGGGACAGGGAAAGATACGCAGTATTTT.

This clone was seen just once. The chain is built from TRBV19 and TRBJ2-2; D is uncertain. V was cut by 0 bases and J by 4 bases, with 6 bases left in between. Germline V gene lookup returns CDR1 LNHDA and CDR2 SQIVND (reference sequence). The CDR3 runs to 14 residues. CDR3 sequence: CASSIEAATGELFF. The CDR3 region has the DNA TGTGCCAGTAGTATAGAGGCCGCCACCGGGGAGCTGTTTTTT.

This chain joins TRBV5-4 and TRBJ1-1; 7 nucleotides match TRBD1. The germline V gene has CDR1 SGHNT and CDR2 YYREEE (reference sequence). The CDR3 totals 14 residues. Unmatched junction bases numbered 11, after V lost 7 bases and J lost 5 bases. The CDR3 DNA reads as TGTGCCAGCTCTACCACAGGGGAACGGACTGAAGCTTTCTTT. Protein sequence: CASSTTGERTEAFF.

The CDR3 spells CASGLFGTSTDTQYF. The CDR3 DNA follows: TGTGCTAGTGGTTTGTTCGGGACTAGCACAGATACGCAGTATTTT. The chain uses TRBV12-5 and TRBJ2-3; tentative D call: TRBD2 (6 bases). The CDR3 sequence is 15 residues long. Germline CDR1 reads LGHNT; CDR2 reads FRNRAP. Trimming stripped 2 bases from V and 0 bases from J, with 9 bases between.

CDR3 loop: CSVGGSGGPGDTQYF. The CDR3, as DNA: TGCAGCGTTGGTGGTAGCGGGGGGCCGGGGGATACGCAGTATTTT. This chain connects TRBV29-1 to TRBJ2-3; 10 bases line up with TRBD2. The CDR3 is 15 amino acids. Germline lookup yields CDR1 SQVTM and CDR2 ANQGSEA. The junction had 10 bases not matched to a gene; V was cut back by 4 bases and J by 6 bases.

The DNA of the CDR3 is TGTGCCAGTAAGTCTAGCGGGCACCAAGAGACCCAGTACTTC. This translates into CASKSSGHQETQYF. The chain recombines TRBV19 with TRBJ2-5; 8 bases are shared with TRBD2. After removal of 7 bases from V and 0 bases from J, the junction contained 4 bases not matched to a gene. CDR3 size: 14 residues. Germline CDR1 LNHDA, CDR2 SQIVND (reference sequence).

This clone has only a few counts. The chain is built from TRBV5-1 and TRBJ2-7; D not certain. Looked up from germline, CDR1 is SGHRS and CDR2 is YFSETQ. The CDR3 totals 15 residues. The V end was cut by 1 base, the J end by 2 bases, with 13 bases between. The CDR3 DNA sequence: TGCGCCAGCAGCTTGATCGGTGTAAACCCCTACGAGCAGTACTTC. It translates to CASSLIGVNPYEQYF. The full variable domain, with the rest looked up from reference TRBV5-1 and TRBJ2-7, is KAGVTQTPRYLIKTRGQQVTLSCSPISGHRSVSWYQQTPGQGLQFLFEYFSETQRNKGNFPGRFSGRQFSNSRSEMNVSTLELGDSALYLCASSLIGVNPYEQYFGPGTRLTVT.

V usage is TRBV6-5 and J usage is TRBJ1-4; D is perhaps TRBD1 (6 bases). The V gene's germline CDR1 is MNHEY and CDR2 SVGAGI. Trimming stripped 7 bases from V and 6 bases from J, with 18 bases between. The CDR3 spans 15 residues. The CDR3 region has the DNA TGTGCCAGCAAAAAGAAAGGGGCAGGGGATGAAAAACTGTTTTTT. It codes for CASKKKGAGDEKLFF.

The gene calls are TRBV27 and TRBJ2-6, with D maybe TRBD2 (6 bases). The CDR3 spans 14 residues. CDR1 MNHEY and CDR2 SMNVEV come from the germline V gene (reference sequence). V was clipped by 5 bases and J by 1 base, with 6 bases between them. CDR3 loop: CASSRGSGANVLTF. DNA for the CDR3: TGTGCCAGCAGTCGGGGGTCTGGGGCCAACGTCCTGACTTTC. Variable domain in full (rest from reference TRBV27 and TRBJ2-6): EAQVTQNPRYLITVTGKKLTVTCSQNMNHEYMSWYRQDPGLGLRQIYYSMNVEVTDKGDVPEGYKVSRKEKRNFPLILESPSPNQTSLYFCASSRGSGANVLTFGAGSRLTVL.

V gene TRBV9 combines with J gene TRBJ2-7, with 12 bases identical to TRBD2. Germline CDR1 is SGDLS and CDR2 is YYNGEE. The CDR3 runs to 18 residues. V gave up 3 bases and J gave up 0 bases; unmatched junction bases: 10. CDR3: CASSALPTSGGFSYEQYF. In DNA, the CDR3 is TGTGCCAGCAGCGCCCTTCCAACTAGCGGGGGGTTCTCCTACGAGCAGTACTTC.

This clone was counted once. The gene calls are TRBV2 and TRBJ1-5; D may be TRBD1 (5 bases). The CDR3 extends over 14 amino acids. From germline, CDR1 is SNHLY and CDR2 FYNNEI. Trimming shortened V by 6 bases and J by 7 bases, and 16 bases separated the two germline ends. The CDR3 DNA is TGTGCCAGCAGATTCAGTGAACAGGACCAGCCCCAGCATTTT. As protein: CASRFSEQDQPQHF. Full variable domain (outside the CDR3, taken from reference TRBV2 and TRBJ1-5): EPEVTQTPSHQVTQMGQEVILRCVPISNHLYFYWYRQILGQKVEFLVSFYNNEISEKSEIFDDQFSVERPDGSNFTLKIRSTKLEDSAMYFCASRFSEQDQPQHFGDGTRLSIL.

This clone was seen only once. The chain carries TRBV9 and TRBJ2-1; D uncertain. The CDR3 runs 17 residues. V was trimmed by 4 bases and J by 0 bases, leaving 17 bases between them. CDR1 and CDR2 (germline): SGDLS, YYNGEE. The CDR3 nucleotides read TGTGCCAGCAGCCCGACGTCCGCGGAGCGCTCCTACAATGAGCAGTTCTTC. Its translation: CASSPTSAERSYNEQFF.

With respect to this clone: Other DNA sequences in this specimen translate into the identical CDR3. V and J are TRBV29-1 and TRBJ1-1; tentatively, D is TRBD1 (5 bases). CDR1 is SQVTM, CDR2 ANQGSEA, per germline. The CDR3 consists of 13 residues. V lost 7 bases and J 0 bases, leaving 12 bases between the germline ends. This CDR3 is CSGTGHLNTEAFF. CDR3 coding DNA: TGCAGCGGGACCGGACACCTGAACACTGAAGCTTTCTTT.

This chain joins TRBV12-3 or TRBV12-4 and TRBJ2-7, with D perhaps matching TRBD2 (5 bases). Deletions cut 6 bases from V and 5 bases from J, with 8 bases between. The CDR3 spans 11 residues. The CDR3 DNA follows: TGTGCCAGCAGCCTGCGGGACGAGCAGTACTTC. It specifies CASSLRDEQYF.

This chain links TRBV30 with TRBJ1-1, with D uncertain. V was pared by 0 bases and J by 2 bases, with 7 bases between. Germline-derived CDR1 and CDR2 are GTSNPN and SVGIG (reference sequence). The CDR3 covers 13 residues. CDR3 region: CAWSVRVNTEAFF. The CDR3 DNA is TGTGCCTGGAGTGTACGGGTTAACACTGAAGCTTTCTTT.

This clone was detected once. The gene calls are TRBV12-3 or TRBV12-4 and TRBJ1-2, with D possibly being TRBD1 (6 bases). The CDR3 length is 13 residues. Trimming took 6 bases from V and 1 from J, leaving 9 bases between them. In DNA form, the CDR3 reads TGTGCCAGCAGCTTACAGGGTAACTATGGCTACACCTTC. It is translated as CASSLQGNYGYTF.

This sequence joins TRBV29-1 and TRBJ2-5, with 13 bases fitting TRBD2. In germline, CDR1 is SQVTM, CDR2 ANQGSEA. The CDR3 runs 15 residues. After removal of 6 bases from V and 5 bases from J, the junction contained 9 bases not matched to a gene. CDR3 sequence (DNA): TGCAGCGTCGCTCGGACTAGCGGGAGACTGGAGACCCAGTACTTC. Its protein is CSVARTSGRLETQYF.

This clone was detected only once. The chain is built from TRBV5-1 and TRBJ2-7; the match to TRBD1 covers 10 bases. The length of the CDR3 is 14 residues. The J segment lost 3 bases and the V segment lost 4 bases, leaving 4 bases of the junction unmatched. Looked up from germline, CDR1 is SGHRS and CDR2 is YFSETQ. The chain's CDR3 is CASSPDRGFYEQYF. The CDR3 DNA follows: TGCGCCAGCAGCCCGGACAGGGGGTTCTACGAGCAGTACTTC.

The rearrangement joins TRBV4-3 to TRBJ2-7; tentative D call: TRBD1 (6 bases). V shed 0 bases and J shed 4 bases, with 7 bases lying between them. The length of the CDR3 is 13 residues. Per the germline V gene, CDR1 is LGHNA and CDR2 is YSLEER. CDR3 nucleotides: TGCGCCAGCAGCCAAGATAGGGGGTACGAGCAGTACTTC. Translation gives CASSQDRGYEQYF.